The 24 T cell receptor beta chains listed next were all sequenced from one sample in a study of T-cell reconstitution after alpha-beta-depleted transplantation in children. The library targeted TCRbeta and was prepared with unique molecular identifiers. Using its own MiXCR run on the PCR reads, TCRdb lists one record per CDR3 protein. The data contain almost 400,000 distinct CDR3 sequences, roughly 20% of them seen just once; the ten biggest clones take up approximately 3.8%. The specimen was PBMCs from the stem cell graft donor, collected from the stem cell graft. These receptors were collected from a human donor who donated a stem cell graft to a child with acute myeloid leukemia.

This clonotype came up a few times. V usage is TRBV10-2 and J usage is TRBJ2-3; 7 nucleotides align to TRBD2. The CDR3 consists of 15 residues. Trimming cost V 6 bases and J 8 bases; bases outside gene matches: 14. Germline loops: CDR1 WSHSY, CDR2 SAAADI. CDR3 region: CASRVAGGSVGTQYF. The CDR3 DNA follows: TGCGCCAGCAGGGTAGCGGGTGGGTCAGTGGGTACGCAGTATTTT.

The J gene is TRBJ2-1, the V gene TRBV28, with 11 bases lining up with TRBD2. Unmatched junction bases numbered 15, after V lost 6 bases and J lost 5 bases. This CDR3 has 18 amino acids. The V gene's germline CDR1 is MDHEN and CDR2 SYDVKM. CDR3 sequence: CASSHHITRLAGHNEQFF. CDR3 bases: TGTGCCAGCAGCCATCACATAACAAGACTAGCGGGACACAATGAGCAGTTCTTC.

This clonotype came up a few times. The rearrangement joins TRBV29-1 to TRBJ2-7; D might be TRBD1 (5 bases). The ends were cut back, 0 bases at V and 4 bases at J, with 13 bases in the middle. From germline, CDR1 is SQVTM and CDR2 ANQGSEA. CDR3 length: 14 residues. CDR3 DNA: TGCAGCGTTGAAGATCAGGGTCAAGGGTACGAGCAGTACTTC. Translating gives CSVEDQGQGYEQYF.

The sample holds many counts of this clonotype. The J gene is TRBJ2-2, the V gene TRBV10-3; a possible D gene is TRBD2 (9 bases). Germline values: CDR1 ENHRY, CDR2 SYGVKD. The CDR3 is 15 amino acids. V was cut by 10 bases and J by 3 bases, with 18 bases left in between. DNA of the CDR3: TGTGCCACGACAGGGGTAGCGGGAGACACCGGGGAGCTGTTTTTT. Translated: CATTGVAGDTGELFF.

The rearrangement joins TRBV7-9 to TRBJ1-1; 8 bases are a match to TRBD1. CDR3 size: 15 residues. After removal of 5 bases from V and 1 base from J, the junction contained 6 bases not matched to a gene. From germline, CDR1 is SEHNR and CDR2 FQNEAQ (reference sequence). Written as DNA, the CDR3 is TGTGCCAGCAGCCCCCGACAGGGGCCGAACACTGAAGCTTTCTTT. Encoded protein: CASSPRQGPNTEAFF.

The chain recombines TRBV20-1 with TRBJ1-5; 7 bases are a match to TRBD1. The germline gives CDR1 DFQATT, CDR2 SNEGSKA (reference sequence). J gave up 5 bases and V 1 base, and 5 bases lay outside the gene matches. This CDR3 has 14 amino acids. CDR3 in amino acids: CSARATGNYQPQHF. The CDR3 DNA sequence: TGCAGTGCTAGAGCGACAGGGAATTATCAGCCCCAGCATTTT.

This clonotype was detected a few times. V and J are TRBV4-1 and TRBJ2-1, with D maybe TRBD2 (6 bases). CDR1 and CDR2 (germline): MGHRA, YSYEKL. The CDR3 spans 16 residues. Trimming stripped 5 bases from V and 6 bases from J, with 20 bases between. The CDR3 protein is CASSSREGLRGNEQFF. DNA for the CDR3: TGCGCCAGCAGCTCAAGAGAAGGACTACGGGGCAATGAGCAGTTCTTC.

This sequence joins TRBV5-1 and TRBJ2-1; tentatively, D is TRBD1 or TRBD2 (6 bases each). CDR1 and CDR2 (germline): SGHRS, YFSETQ. Trimming stripped 6 bases from V and 6 bases from J, with 16 bases between. The CDR3 loop spans 14 amino acids. CDR3 amino acids: CASNQRGESNEQFF. The CDR3 DNA is TGCGCCAGCAACCAGAGGGGGGAGAGCAATGAGCAGTTCTTC.

V and J are TRBV5-5 and TRBJ1-5, with D perhaps TRBD1 (5 bases). Germline CDR1 and CDR2: SGHKS and YYEKEE (reference sequence). CDR3 size: 15 residues. With 0 bases removed from V and 8 bases from J, the gap between germline ends came to 15 bases. Here the CDR3 DNA reads TGTGCCAGCAGCTTGGAGATGTTTCGGGGCAAGCCCCAGCATTTT. It yields the protein CASSLEMFRGKPQHF.

This chain uses TRBV2 with TRBJ2-1; 9 bases match TRBD1. Germline V gives CDR1 SNHLY, CDR2 FYNNEI. V shed 5 bases, J shed 1 base, and the junction held 18 bases outside the gene matches. The CDR3 totals 20 residues. The CDR3 loop is CASSRPRDREIRGSYNEQFF. Written as DNA, the CDR3 is TGTGCCAGCAGTCGTCCTCGGGACAGGGAAATACGCGGGTCCTACAATGAGCAGTTCTTC.

The rearrangement uses TRBV20-1 and TRBJ2-1; TRBD2 matches 9 bases. The germline CDR1 and CDR2 sequences are DFQATT and SNEGSKA (reference sequence). V was clipped by 0 bases and J by 3 bases; unmatched bases: 3. The CDR3 consists of 15 residues. The CDR3 sequence: CSARDPSGVYNEQFF. CDR3 bases: TGCAGTGCTAGAGATCCTAGCGGGGTCTACAATGAGCAGTTCTTC.

This clonotype showed up just a few times. The chain carries TRBV12-3 or TRBV12-4 and TRBJ1-1, with unresolved D. The CDR3 covers 14 residues. Between the trimmed V and J ends, which lost 4 bases and 2 bases, there was a span of 11 bases. The CDR3 loop is CASSSISGNTEAFF. For the CDR3, the DNA is TGTGCCAGCAGTTCCATTTCCGGAAACACTGAAGCTTTCTTT.

This chain joins TRBV5-1 and TRBJ2-3; D is unclear. CDR1 SGHRS and CDR2 YFSETQ come from the germline V gene. Trimming shortened V by 0 bases and J by 2 bases, and 10 bases separated the two germline ends. CDR3 size: 15 residues. This CDR3 reads CASSLAGPDTDTQYF. CDR3 in DNA: TGCGCCAGCAGCTTGGCCGGACCAGACACAGATACGCAGTATTTT.

J is TRBJ2-7 and V is TRBV7-2, with 15 positions matching TRBD2. The J segment lost 3 bases and the V segment lost 5 bases, leaving 5 bases of the junction unmatched. The CDR3 length is 16 residues. Germline V gene sequence: CDR1 SGHTA, CDR2 FQGNSA. The CDR3 protein is CASSGGTSGRYYEQYF. The CDR3 DNA follows: TGTGCCAGCAGCGGAGGGACTAGCGGGAGGTACTACGAGCAGTACTTC.

CDR3 coding DNA: TGTGCCAGCAGCTTCCGACAGATCCCATACGAGCAGTACTTC. Translated: CASSFRQIPYEQYF. The rearrangement links TRBV5-6 to TRBJ2-7; tentative D call: TRBD1 (5 bases). CDR1 is SGHDT and CDR2 is YYEEEE in the germline V gene. The V end lost 2 bases, the J end lost 4 bases, and 13 bases lay between the germline ends. The CDR3 is 14 residues long.

As concerns this clonotype: This may come from a read error, since a much larger clone is one base off. This chain connects TRBV29-1 to TRBJ2-7; 14 bases map to TRBD2. There are 16 residues in the CDR3. CDR1 is SQVTM, CDR2 ANQGSEA, per germline. CDR3 nucleotide sequence: TGCAGCGTTGAAGGCCCGGGACTAGCGGGAGTTGTCGAGCAGAACTTC. Its protein is CSVEGPGLAGVVEQNF.

The chain couples TRBV15 to TRBJ2-1, with D uncertain. Germline CDR1 is LNHNV and CDR2 is YYDKDF (reference sequence). This CDR3 region has 16 residues. Trimming took off 0 bases at V and 8 bases at J, with 17 bases between the two ends. The DNA for the CDR3 is TGTGCCACCAGCAGAGATAGGTTCCCCGTGTACTATGAGCAGTTCTTC. Protein sequence: CATSRDRFPVYYEQFF. Combining the CDR3 with reference TRBV15 and TRBJ2-1 gives the whole variable domain DAMVIQNPRYQVTQFGKPVTLSCSQTLNHNVMYWYQQKSSQAPKLLFHYYDKDFNNEADTPDNFQSRRPNTSFCFLDIRSPGLGDTAMYLCATSRDRFPVYYEQFFGPGTRLTVL.

For this clonotype: A much larger clone differs from this one at a single base, so this may be a read error. Here the CDR3 omits its conserved ending phenylalanine or tryptophan, so a read error is the likely source. V and J are TRBV12-3 or TRBV12-4 and TRBJ1-4; 9 bases agree with TRBD1. The CDR3 spans 15 residues. V dropped 5 bases and J dropped 7; count of bases not matched to a gene: 8. The CDR3 nucleotides read TGTGCCAGCAGTAATTACAGGGGGCTTGGTGAAAAACTGTTTTGT. It codes for CASSNYRGLGEKLFC.

This clonotype showed up many times. V usage is TRBV9 and J usage is TRBJ2-1, with no clear D. The CDR3 spans 15 residues. The germline gives CDR1 SGDLS, CDR2 YYNGEE. V was clipped by 0 bases and J by 2 bases, with 9 bases between them. The CDR3 bases are TGTGCCAGCAGCGTAGGGCCTGGAACCTACAATGAGCAGTTCTTC. It codes for CASSVGPGTYNEQFF.

V gene TRBV28 combines with J gene TRBJ2-4, with D unclear. In germline, CDR1 is MDHEN, CDR2 SYDVKM. V dropped 4 bases and J dropped 0 bases, with 10 bases sitting between them. The CDR3 covers 15 residues. The CDR3: CASSSYPRAKNIQYF. As DNA, the CDR3 is TGTGCCAGCAGTTCCTATCCGAGAGCCAAAAACATTCAGTACTTC.

The CDR3 DNA reads as TGTGCCAGCAGTGAAAGAACCACCAAGGCGGATACGCAGTATTTT. It encodes CASSERTTKADTQYF. The chain links TRBV25-1 to TRBJ2-3; D gene uncertain. The CDR3 sequence is 15 residues long. Germline V gene lookup returns CDR1 MGHDK and CDR2 SYGVNS. V dropped 2 bases and J dropped 6 bases, with 15 bases sitting between them.

V usage is TRBV28 and J usage is TRBJ2-7, with D hard to call. The V and J ends lost 4 bases and 4 bases respectively, with 8 bases between them. CDR1 MDHEN and CDR2 SYDVKM come from the germline V gene. CDR3 length equals 12 residues. CDR3 nucleotides: TGTGCCAGCAGTTCCCAAATGTACGAGCAGTACTTC. Translating it yields CASSSQMYEQYF.

V is TRBV11-1 and J is TRBJ1-3, with a tentative D call TRBD1 (6 bases). The V and J ends lost 5 bases and 0 bases respectively, with 17 bases between them. This CDR3 contains 17 residues. Germline-derived CDR1 and CDR2 are SGHAT and FQDESV (reference sequence). The CDR3 here is CASSPSWTASSGNTIYF. In DNA, the CDR3 is TGTGCCAGCAGCCCATCATGGACAGCATCCTCTGGAAACACCATATATTTT. Full variable domain (rest looked up from reference TRBV11-1 and TRBJ1-3): EAEVAQSPRYKITEKSQAVAFWCDPISGHATLYWYRQILGQGPELLVQFQDESVVDDSQLPKDRFSAERLKGVDSTLKIQPAELGDSAMYLCASSPSWTASSGNTIYFGEGSWLTVV.

This chain joins TRBV21-1 and TRBJ2-7; the table's TRBD2 call for D was not verified on the DNA. TRBV21-1 is flagged as a pseudogene. The length of the CDR3 is 14 residues. CDR3 sequence: CASSKGSGNYEQYF. CDR3 bases: TGTGCCAGCAGCAAGGGTAGCGGGAATTACGAGCAGTACTTC.